A single T cell receptor beta chain is shown here with its context. Those enrolled in Seattle joined during active infection and were followed longitudinally afterward. Per the original data handling: The assay estimated nucleated cells by amplifying reference gene primers. Measured with immunoSEQ multiplex PCR; TCRdb has only the in-frame clones, and not every one. For V, J and clone size, that table is used; D and trimming come from the DNA. The top ten hold 7.1% of the sample, which has 380,000 or so clones, approximately 86% seen once. The data were obtained in a study of blood T cell repertoires in COVID-19. At the level of the study: The cDNA or gDNA used as material had been derived from T cells, B-cell-depleted T cells, or PBMCs.

The germline CDR1 and CDR2 sequences are SGDLS and YYNGEE. There are 14 residues in the CDR3. J lost 5 bases, V lost 4 bases, and 7 bases had no gene match. The chain has TRBV9 and TRBJ2-5; 8 bases are a match to TRBD2. The specimen sequenced was peripheral blood. The clonotype comes from a woman in her fifties or sixties with COVID-19, enrolled during active disease. CDR3 residues: CASSPRTSRETQYF. In nucleotides, the CDR3 is TGTGCCAGCAGCCCCCGGACTAGCAGGGAGACCCAGTACTTC.